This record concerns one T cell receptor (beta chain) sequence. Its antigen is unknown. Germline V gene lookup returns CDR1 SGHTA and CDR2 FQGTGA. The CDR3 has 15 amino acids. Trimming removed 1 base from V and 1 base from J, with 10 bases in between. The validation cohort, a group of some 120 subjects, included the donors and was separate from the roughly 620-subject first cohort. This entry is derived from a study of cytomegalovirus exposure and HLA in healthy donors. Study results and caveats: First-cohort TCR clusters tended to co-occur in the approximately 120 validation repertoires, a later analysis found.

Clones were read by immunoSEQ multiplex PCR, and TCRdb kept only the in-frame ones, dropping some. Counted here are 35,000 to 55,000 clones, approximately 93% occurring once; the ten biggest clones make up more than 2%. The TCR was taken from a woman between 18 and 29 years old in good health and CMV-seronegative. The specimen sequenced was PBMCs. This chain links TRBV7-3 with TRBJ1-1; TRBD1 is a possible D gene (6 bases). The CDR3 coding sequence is TGTGCCAGCAGCTTAAACGCAGGGGAGAACACTGAAGCTTTCTTT. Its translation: CASSLNAGENTEAFF.